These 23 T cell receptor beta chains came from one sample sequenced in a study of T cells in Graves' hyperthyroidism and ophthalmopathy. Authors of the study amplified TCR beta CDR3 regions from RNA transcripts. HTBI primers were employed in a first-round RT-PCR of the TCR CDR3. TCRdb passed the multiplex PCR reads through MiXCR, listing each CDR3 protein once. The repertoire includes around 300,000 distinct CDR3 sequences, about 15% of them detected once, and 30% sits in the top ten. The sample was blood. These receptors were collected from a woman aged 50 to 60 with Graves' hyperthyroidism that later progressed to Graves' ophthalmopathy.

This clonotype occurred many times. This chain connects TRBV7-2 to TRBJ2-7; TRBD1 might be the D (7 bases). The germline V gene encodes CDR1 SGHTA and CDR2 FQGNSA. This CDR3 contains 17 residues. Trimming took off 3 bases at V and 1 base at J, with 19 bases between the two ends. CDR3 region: CASSLAGMGQNSYEQYF. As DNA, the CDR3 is TGTGCCAGCAGCTTGGCGGGGATGGGACAGAATTCCTACGAGCAGTACTTC.

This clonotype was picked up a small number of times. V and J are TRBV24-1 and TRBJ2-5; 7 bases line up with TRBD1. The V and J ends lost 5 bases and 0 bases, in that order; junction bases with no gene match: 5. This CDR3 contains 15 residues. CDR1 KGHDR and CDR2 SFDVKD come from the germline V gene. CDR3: CATSGKTGHQETQYF. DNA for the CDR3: TGTGCCACCAGTGGCAAGACAGGGCACCAAGAGACCCAGTACTTC.

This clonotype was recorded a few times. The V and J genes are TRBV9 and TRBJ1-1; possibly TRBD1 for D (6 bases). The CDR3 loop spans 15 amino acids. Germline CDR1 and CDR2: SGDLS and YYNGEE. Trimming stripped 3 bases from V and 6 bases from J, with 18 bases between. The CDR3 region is CASSAFAGAKAEAFF. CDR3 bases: TGTGCCAGCAGCGCCTTTGCAGGGGCAAAAGCTGAAGCTTTCTTT.

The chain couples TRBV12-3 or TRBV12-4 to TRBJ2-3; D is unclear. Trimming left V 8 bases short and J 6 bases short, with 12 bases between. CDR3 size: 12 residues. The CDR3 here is CASHHPPDTQYF. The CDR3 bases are TGTGCCAGCCACCACCCTCCCGATACGCAGTATTTT.

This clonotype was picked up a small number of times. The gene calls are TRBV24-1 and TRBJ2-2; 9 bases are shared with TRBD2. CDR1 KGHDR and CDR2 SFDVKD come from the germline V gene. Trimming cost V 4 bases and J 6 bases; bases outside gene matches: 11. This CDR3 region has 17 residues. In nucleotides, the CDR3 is TGTGCCACCAGTGAAGGAGCGGGAGGTGTCCGCGCCGGGGAGCTGTTTTTT. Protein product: CATSEGAGGVRAGELFF.

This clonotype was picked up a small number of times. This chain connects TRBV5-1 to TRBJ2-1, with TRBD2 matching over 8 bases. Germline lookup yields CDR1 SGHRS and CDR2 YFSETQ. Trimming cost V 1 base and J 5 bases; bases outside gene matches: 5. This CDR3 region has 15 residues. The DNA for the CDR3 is TGCGCCAGCAGCTTGTACCAGCGGGGGAACAATGAGCAGTTCTTC. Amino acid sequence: CASSLYQRGNNEQFF.

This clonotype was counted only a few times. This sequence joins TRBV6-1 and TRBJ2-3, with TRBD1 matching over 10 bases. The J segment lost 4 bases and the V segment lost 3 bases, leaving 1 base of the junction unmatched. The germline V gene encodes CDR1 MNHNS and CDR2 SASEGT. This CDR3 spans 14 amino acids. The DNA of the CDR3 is TGTGCCAGCAGTGACGGACAGGGGGCAGATACGCAGTATTTT. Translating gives CASSDGQGADTQYF.

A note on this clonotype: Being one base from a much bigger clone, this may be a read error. The chain's CDR3 is CASSLDGTGEPFF. CDR3 bases: TGCGCCAGCAGCTTGGACGGAACCGGGGAGCCGTTTTTT. The chain joins TRBV5-1 to TRBJ2-2, with TRBD2 as a possible D gene (5 bases). This CDR3 contains 13 residues. Germline values: CDR1 SGHRS, CDR2 YFSETQ.

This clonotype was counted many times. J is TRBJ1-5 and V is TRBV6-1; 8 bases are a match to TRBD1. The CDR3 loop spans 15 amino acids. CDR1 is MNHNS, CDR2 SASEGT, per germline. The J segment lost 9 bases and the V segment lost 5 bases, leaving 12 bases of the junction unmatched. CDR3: CASSPAGQGSRPQHF. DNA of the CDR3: TGTGCCAGCAGTCCGGCCGGACAGGGTTCTCGGCCCCAGCATTTT.

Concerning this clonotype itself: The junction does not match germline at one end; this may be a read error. In DNA form, the CDR3 reads TGTGCCAGCAGCCAATCACAGGGAAACGCCATATATTTT. Translated, it gives CASSQSQGNAIYF. This chain connects TRBV3-1 to TRBJ1-3; possibly TRBD1 for D (6 bases). This CDR3 contains 13 residues. In germline, CDR1 is LGHDT, CDR2 YNNKEL (reference sequence).

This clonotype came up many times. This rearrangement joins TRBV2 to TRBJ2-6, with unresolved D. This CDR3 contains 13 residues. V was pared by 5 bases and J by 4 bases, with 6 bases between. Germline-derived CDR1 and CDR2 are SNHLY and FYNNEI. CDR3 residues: CASSSGGANVLTF. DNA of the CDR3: TGTGCCAGCAGTTCCGGGGGGGCCAACGTCCTGACTTTC.

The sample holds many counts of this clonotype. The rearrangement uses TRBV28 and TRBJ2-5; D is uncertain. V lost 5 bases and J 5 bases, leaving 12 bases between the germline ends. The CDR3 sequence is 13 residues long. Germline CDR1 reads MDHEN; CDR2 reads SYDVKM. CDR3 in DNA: TGTGCCAGCAGTAATACGCCCAAGGAGACCCAGTACTTC. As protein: CASSNTPKETQYF.

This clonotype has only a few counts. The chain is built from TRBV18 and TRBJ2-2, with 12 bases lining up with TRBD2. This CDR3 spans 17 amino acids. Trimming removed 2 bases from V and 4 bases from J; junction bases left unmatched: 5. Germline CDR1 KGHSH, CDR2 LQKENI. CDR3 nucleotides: TGTGCCAGCTCACCAGGGACTAGCGGGTCGAGCACCGGGGAGCTGTTTTTT. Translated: CASSPGTSGSSTGELFF. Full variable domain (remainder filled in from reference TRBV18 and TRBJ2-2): NAGVMQNPRHLVRRRGQEARLRCSPMKGHSHVYWYRQLPEEGLKFMVYLQKENIIDESGMPKERFSAEFPKEGPSILRIQQVVRGDSAAYFCASSPGTSGSSTGELFFGEGSRLTVL.

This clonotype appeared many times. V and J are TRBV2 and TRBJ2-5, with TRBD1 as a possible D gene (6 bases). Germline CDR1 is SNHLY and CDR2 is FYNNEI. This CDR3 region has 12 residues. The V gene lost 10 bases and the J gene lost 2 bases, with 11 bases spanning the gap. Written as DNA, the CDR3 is TGTGCCATAGGACAGACGCAAGAGACCCAGTACTTC. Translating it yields CAIGQTQETQYF.

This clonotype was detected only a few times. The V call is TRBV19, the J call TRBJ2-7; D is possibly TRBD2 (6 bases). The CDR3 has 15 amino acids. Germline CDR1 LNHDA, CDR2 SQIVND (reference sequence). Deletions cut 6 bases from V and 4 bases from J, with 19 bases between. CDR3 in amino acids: CASRETGAAFYEQYF. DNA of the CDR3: TGTGCCAGTAGAGAGACGGGAGCGGCGTTTTACGAGCAGTACTTC.

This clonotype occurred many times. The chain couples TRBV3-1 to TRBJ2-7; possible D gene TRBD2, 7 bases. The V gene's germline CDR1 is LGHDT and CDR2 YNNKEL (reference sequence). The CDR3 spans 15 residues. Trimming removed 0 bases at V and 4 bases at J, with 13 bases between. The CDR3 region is CASSQERGGLYEQYF. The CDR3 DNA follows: TGTGCCAGCAGCCAAGAGAGGGGGGGACTTTACGAGCAGTACTTC.

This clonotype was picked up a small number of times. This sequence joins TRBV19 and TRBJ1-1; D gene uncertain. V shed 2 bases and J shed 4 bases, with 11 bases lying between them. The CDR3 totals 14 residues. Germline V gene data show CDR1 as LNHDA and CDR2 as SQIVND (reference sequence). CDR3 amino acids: CASSIMRVGTEAFF. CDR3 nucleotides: TGTGCCAGTAGTATAATGCGAGTCGGCACTGAAGCTTTCTTT.

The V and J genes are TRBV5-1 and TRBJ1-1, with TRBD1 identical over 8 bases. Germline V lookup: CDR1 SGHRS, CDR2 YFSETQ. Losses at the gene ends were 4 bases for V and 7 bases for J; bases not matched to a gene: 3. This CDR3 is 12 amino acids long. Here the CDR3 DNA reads TGCGCCAGCAGCCAGGGGGCCGGTGAAGCTTTCTTT. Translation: CASSQGAGEAFF.

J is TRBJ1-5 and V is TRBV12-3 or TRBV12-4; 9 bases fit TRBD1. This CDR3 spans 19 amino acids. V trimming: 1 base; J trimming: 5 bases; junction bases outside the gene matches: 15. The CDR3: CASSLGSRQGVFRYQPQHF. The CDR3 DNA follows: TGTGCCAGCAGTTTAGGGTCGAGACAGGGGGTCTTTCGATATCAGCCCCAGCATTTT.

The CDR3 protein is CASSLMTGGLNQPQHF. CDR3 sequence (DNA): TGTGCCAGCAGTTTAATGACAGGCGGACTAAATCAGCCCCAGCATTTT. The chain uses TRBV12-3 or TRBV12-4 and TRBJ1-5; D may be TRBD1 (6 bases). The CDR3 is 16 residues long. Trimming took off 2 bases at V and 4 bases at J, with 15 bases between the two ends.

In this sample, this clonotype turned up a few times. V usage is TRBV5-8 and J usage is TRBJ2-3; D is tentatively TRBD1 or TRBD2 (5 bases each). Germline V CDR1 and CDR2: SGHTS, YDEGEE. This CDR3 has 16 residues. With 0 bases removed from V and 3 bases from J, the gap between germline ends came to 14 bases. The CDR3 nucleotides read TGTGCCAGCAGCTTGGGGAGAGGGGTGGTAACAGATACGCAGTATTTT. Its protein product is CASSLGRGVVTDTQYF.

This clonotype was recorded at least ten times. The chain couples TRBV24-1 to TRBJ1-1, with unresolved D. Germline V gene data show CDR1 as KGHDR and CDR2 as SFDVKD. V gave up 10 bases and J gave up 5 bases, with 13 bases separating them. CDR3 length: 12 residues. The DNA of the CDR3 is TGTGCCACTTCGGAGGGAAGGACTGAAGCTTTCTTT. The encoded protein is CATSEGRTEAFF.

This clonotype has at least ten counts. The DNA for the CDR3 is TGTGCCAGTTCGACTAGCGGGGGCACCTACGAGCAGTACTTC. Protein: CASSTSGGTYEQYF. The rearrangement links TRBV28 to TRBJ2-7, with 12 bases lining up with TRBD2. The CDR3 consists of 14 residues. The ends lost 9 bases at V and 2 bases at J; junction bases unmatched: 5. The V gene's germline CDR1 is MDHEN and CDR2 SYDVKM.